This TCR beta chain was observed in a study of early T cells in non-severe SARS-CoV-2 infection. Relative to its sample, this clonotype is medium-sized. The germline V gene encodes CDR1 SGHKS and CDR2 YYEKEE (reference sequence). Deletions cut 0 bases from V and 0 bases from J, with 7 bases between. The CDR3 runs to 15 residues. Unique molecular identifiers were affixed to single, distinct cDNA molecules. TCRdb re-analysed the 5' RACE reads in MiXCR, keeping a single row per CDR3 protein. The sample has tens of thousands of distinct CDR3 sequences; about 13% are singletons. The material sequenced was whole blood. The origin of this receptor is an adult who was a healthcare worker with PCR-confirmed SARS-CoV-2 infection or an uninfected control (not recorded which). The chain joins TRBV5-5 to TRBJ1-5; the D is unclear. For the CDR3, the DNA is TGTGCCAGCAGCTTGGACGGAAATAGCAATCAGCCCCAGCATTTT. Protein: CASSLDGNSNQPQHF. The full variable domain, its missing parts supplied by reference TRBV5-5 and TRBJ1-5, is DAGVTQSPTHLIKTRGQQVTLRCSPISGHKSVSWYQQVLGQGPQFIFQYYEKEERGRGNFPDRFSARQFPNYSSELNVNALLLGDSALYLCASSLDGNSNQPQHFGDGTRLSIL.